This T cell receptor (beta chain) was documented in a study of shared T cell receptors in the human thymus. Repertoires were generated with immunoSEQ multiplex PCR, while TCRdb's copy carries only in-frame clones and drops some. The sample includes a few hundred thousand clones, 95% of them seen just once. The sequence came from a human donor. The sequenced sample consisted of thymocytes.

The CDR3 is CASSPYQVERESYEQYF. For the CDR3, the DNA is TGTGCCAGCAGCCCGTACCAGGTCGAGCGGGAGTCCTACGAGCAGTACTTC. The chain combines TRBV7-2 with TRBJ2-7; TRBD2 matches 8 bases. In germline, CDR1 is SGHTA, CDR2 FQGNSA. The CDR3 contains 17 residues. After removal of 5 bases from V and 1 base from J, the junction contained 13 bases not matched to a gene.